This entry is about one T cell receptor beta chain. This clonotype was seen a single time. This receptor's antigen is unknown. No qualities accompany the bases; no much larger clone lies one base away. One read alone is a weak basis. The source of the sample is a study of tumor-infiltrating lymphocytes in primary liver carcinoma (TCRdb year 2017). With respect to the entire study: Between November 2015 and March 2016, a few patients in China with histopathologically diagnosed primary liver carcinoma had surgical resection. Of the five patients (three men and two women, aged 30 to 69 years), four had hepatocellular carcinoma and one had combined HCC and intrahepatic cholangiocarcinoma. The tumors of the five patients were staged as T1-T3 N0M0, with maximum diameters ranging from about 4 to 11 cm. Each sample produced about 3.65 to 7.13 million productive TCRbeta reads, and read depth showed no significant difference between tissue types. The study combined TCRbeta repertoire sequencing, expression microarrays and whole-exome sequencing across five regions of each liver tumor, with adjacent normal tissue and blood. A total of some 35 specimens from 5 patients went through TCRbeta repertoire sequencing, namely 25 tumor regions, 5 adjacent noncancerous liver tissues and 5 peripheral blood samples. Technical replicate repertoires showed high reproducibility, with mean shared-clone rates roughly 0.87 and correlation coefficients above 0.95.

Blood RNA was extracted from unsorted whole blood with TRIzol reagent; germline DNA came from the DNeasy Blood & Tissue kit. At the time of sampling, the patients were treatment-naive and had chronic HBV infection. Before surgery, approximately 3.8 milliliters of peripheral blood were drawn into K2EDTA tubes. The research as a whole found: Only five or six patients were included in the study, and the authors note that the findings should be validated in a larger study. A significantly larger repertoire fraction was made up by the top 250 clones in tumors than in blood (p = 0.039). Only the TCR beta chain was sequenced, so true repertoire diversity is likely underestimated because unpaired alpha chains were not captured. Repertoire overlap was higher between tumor regions (mean around 36%) than tumor-adjacent (roughly 17%) or tumor-blood (about 14%) pairs, consistent with antigen-driven expansion. Comparison of CD4+ and CD8+ T cell repertoires was precluded by the use of bulk unsorted samples.

CDR3 length: 13 amino acids, cysteine to phenylalanine. The only DNA kept is the CDR3, 39 bases in frame from the first base. CDR1 and CDR2, per the germline V gene, are MNHNS and SASEGT. TCRbeta-specific cDNA was reverse-transcribed from roughly 500 ng total RNA using a constant-region primer and ProtoScript II reverse transcriptase. The TCRbeta libraries were prepared through three rounds of nested multiplex PCR following a slightly modified ARM-PCR procedure. Each of the first two PCR rounds ran for approximately 11 cycles and used multiplex TRBV1-TRBV30 forward primers together with a Cbeta reverse primer. A final 25-cycle PCR with Deep VentR polymerase added sample barcodes and Illumina adapters. Before sequencing, amplicons of 200-500 bp were purified from gel using a QIAquick gel extraction kit. An Illumina HiSeq 2500 was used to sequence the TCRbeta amplicons, generating 250-bp paired-end reads. The paper's processing steps were these. Reads were quality-trimmed with Trimmomatic v0.33, and paired reads were merged with FLASH v1.2.11 to recover full CDR3 sequences. MiGEC v1.2.1b assigned V, D and J germline segments to the rearranged TCRbeta sequences. Clonotype statistics and Shannon-Wiener diversity indices were computed with VDJtools v1.0.0. Except for diversity analysis, only each sample's 250 most abundant clonotypes were used in subsequent analyses to reduce sampling bias. TCRdb reprocessing: public reads trimmed at Q25 with fastp, clones called with MiXCR, in-frame beta chains kept. Identical CDR3 proteins give one entry, which carries the most common genes and DNA. For this entry, the V and J calls and clone size follow TCRdb and not the study's own pipeline. The sample records some 190,000 distinct CDR3 sequences, about 60% of which are singletons. The top ten constitute about 70% of the sample.

Sequenced material: peripheral blood. The V and J genes are TRBV6-1 and TRBJ2-1, and 7 junction bases match TRBD2. The clonotype originates from a man aged 40-49 years with primary liver carcinoma and hepatitis B virus infection. Here is the DNA: TGTGTCATCATGCGGGAGATAATAGGAGAGCAGTTCTTC. This sequence encodes CVIMREIIGEQFF.